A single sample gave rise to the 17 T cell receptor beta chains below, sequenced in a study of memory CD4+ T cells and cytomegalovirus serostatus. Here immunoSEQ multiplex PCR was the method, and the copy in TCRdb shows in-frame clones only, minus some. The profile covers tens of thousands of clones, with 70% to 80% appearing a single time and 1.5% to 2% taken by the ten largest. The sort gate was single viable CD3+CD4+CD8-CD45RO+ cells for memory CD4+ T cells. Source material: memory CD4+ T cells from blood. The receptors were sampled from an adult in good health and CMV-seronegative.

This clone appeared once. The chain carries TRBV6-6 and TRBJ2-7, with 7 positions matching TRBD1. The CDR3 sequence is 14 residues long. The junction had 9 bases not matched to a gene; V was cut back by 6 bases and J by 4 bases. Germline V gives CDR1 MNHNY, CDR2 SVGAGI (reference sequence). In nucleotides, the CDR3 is TGTGCCAGCAGAGAACCGGGACAGTTATACGAGCAGTACTTC. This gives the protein CASREPGQLYEQYF.

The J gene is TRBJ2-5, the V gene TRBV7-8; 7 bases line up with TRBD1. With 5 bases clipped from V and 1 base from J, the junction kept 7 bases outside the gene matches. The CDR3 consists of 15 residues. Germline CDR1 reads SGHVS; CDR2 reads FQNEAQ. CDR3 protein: CASSLYRGVQETQYF. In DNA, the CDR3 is TGTGCCAGCAGCCTTTACAGGGGCGTCCAAGAGACCCAGTACTTC.

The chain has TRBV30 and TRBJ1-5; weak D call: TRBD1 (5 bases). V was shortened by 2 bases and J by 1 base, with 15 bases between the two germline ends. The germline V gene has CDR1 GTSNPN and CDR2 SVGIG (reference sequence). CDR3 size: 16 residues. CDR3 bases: TGTGCCTGGAGTAAAGGTGGGGGACGGAGCAATCAGCCCCAGCATTTT. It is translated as CAWSKGGGRSNQPQHF.

Here the CDR3 DNA reads TGTGCCACCAGCAGAGATCCCCAGGCTGGAAACACCATATATTTT. Translated: CATSRDPQAGNTIYF. The chain carries TRBV15 and TRBJ1-3; no clear D. This CDR3 has 15 amino acids. Per the germline V gene, CDR1 is LNHNV and CDR2 is YYDKDF (reference sequence). V was trimmed by 0 bases and J by 2 bases, leaving 8 bases between them.

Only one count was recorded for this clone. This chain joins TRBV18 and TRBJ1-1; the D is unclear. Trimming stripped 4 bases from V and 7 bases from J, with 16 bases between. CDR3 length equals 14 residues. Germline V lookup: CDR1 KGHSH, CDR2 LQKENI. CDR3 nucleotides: TGTGCCAGCTCACTATCCGTACGGAACGGTGAAGCTTTCTTT. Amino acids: CASSLSVRNGEAFF.

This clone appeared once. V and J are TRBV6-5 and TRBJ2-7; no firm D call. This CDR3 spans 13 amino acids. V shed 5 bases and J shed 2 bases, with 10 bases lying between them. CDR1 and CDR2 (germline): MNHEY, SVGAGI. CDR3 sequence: CASSRTRTYEQYF. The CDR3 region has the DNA TGTGCCAGCAGTAGGACGAGGACCTACGAGCAGTACTTC.

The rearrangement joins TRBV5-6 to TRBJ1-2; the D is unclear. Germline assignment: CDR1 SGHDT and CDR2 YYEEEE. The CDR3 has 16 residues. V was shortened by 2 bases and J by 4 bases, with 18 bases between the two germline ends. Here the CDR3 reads CASSFRPTGNFYGYTF. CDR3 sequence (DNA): TGTGCCAGCAGCTTTCGTCCCACGGGGAATTTCTATGGCTACACCTTC.

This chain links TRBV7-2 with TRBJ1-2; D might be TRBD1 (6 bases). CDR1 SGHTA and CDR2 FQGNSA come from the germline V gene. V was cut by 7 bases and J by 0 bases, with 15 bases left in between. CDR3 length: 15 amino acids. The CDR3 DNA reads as TGTGCCAGCAACCCTCAGGGGTCAGCTAACTATGGCTACACCTTC. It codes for CASNPQGSANYGYTF.

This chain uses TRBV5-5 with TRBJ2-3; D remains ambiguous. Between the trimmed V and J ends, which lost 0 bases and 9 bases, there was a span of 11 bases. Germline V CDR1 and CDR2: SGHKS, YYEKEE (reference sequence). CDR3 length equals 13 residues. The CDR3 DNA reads TGTGCCAGCAGCTTGGACTCCGGTCGGACGCAGTATTTT. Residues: CASSLDSGRTQYF.

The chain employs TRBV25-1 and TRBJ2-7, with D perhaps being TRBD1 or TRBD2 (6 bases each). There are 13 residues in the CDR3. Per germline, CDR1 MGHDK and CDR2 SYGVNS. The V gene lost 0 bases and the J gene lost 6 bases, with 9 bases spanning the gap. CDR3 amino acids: CASSEYEGGEQYF. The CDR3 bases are TGTGCCAGCAGTGAATATGAGGGGGGCGAGCAGTACTTC.

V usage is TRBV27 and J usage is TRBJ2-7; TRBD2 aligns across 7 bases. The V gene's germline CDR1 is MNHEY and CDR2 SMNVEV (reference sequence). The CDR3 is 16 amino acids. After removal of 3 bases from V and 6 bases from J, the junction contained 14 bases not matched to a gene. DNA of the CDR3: TGTGCCAGCAGTTTCTACCACACCGGGACTACCCCCGAGCAGTACTTC. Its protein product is CASSFYHTGTTPEQYF.

The CDR3 sequence is CASSFTQGDQPQHF. The DNA for the CDR3 is TGTGCCAGCAGCTTTACACAGGGTGATCAGCCCCAGCATTTT. The rearrangement links TRBV11-2 to TRBJ1-5; D possibly corresponds to TRBD1 (6 bases). The germline V gene has CDR1 SGHAT and CDR2 FQNNGV. Trimming took 3 bases from V and 5 from J, leaving 11 bases between them. There are 14 residues in the CDR3.

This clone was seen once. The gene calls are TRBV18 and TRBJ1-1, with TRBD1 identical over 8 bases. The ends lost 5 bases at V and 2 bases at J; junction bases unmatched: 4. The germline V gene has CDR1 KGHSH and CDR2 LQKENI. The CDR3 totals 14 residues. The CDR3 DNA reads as TGTGCCAGCTCAAAACAGGGGGAAAACACTGAAGCTTTCTTT. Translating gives CASSKQGENTEAFF.

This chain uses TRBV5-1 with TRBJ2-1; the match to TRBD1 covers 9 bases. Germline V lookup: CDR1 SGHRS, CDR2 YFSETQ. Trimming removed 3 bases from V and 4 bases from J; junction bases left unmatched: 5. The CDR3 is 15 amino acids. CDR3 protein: CASSWTGEPYNEQFF. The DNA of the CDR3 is TGCGCCAGCAGCTGGACAGGGGAGCCTTACAATGAGCAGTTCTTC.

CDR3 sequence (DNA): TGTGCCAGCAGCGGACAGGGACTAGCGGGAGGGCATGAGCAGTTCTTC. Translating gives CASSGQGLAGGHEQFF. The J gene is TRBJ2-1, the V gene TRBV7-2; 16 positions match TRBD2. J lost 8 bases, V lost 5 bases, and 6 bases had no gene match. The germline V gene has CDR1 SGHTA and CDR2 FQGNSA. The CDR3 is 16 amino acids.

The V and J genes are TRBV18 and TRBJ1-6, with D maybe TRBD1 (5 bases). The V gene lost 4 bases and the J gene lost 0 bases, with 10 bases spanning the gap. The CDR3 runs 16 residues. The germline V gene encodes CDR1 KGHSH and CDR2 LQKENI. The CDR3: CASSRDRSSYNSPLHF. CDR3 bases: TGTGCCAGCTCACGGGACCGAAGCTCCTATAATTCACCCCTCCACTTT.

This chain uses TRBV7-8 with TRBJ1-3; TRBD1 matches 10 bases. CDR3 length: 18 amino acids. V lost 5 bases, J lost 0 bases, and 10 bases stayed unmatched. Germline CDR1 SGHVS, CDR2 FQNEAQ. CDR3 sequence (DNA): TGTGCCAGCAGCCCCCCTCGCCGGACAGGGGGCTCTGGAAACACCATATATTTT. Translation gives CASSPPRRTGGSGNTIYF.